A single sample is the source of the 28 T cell receptor beta chains below, sequenced in a study of blood T cells in healthy people across ages. It was with a sample-barcoded 5' primer and a J-beta primer mix that a second PCR of about 6 to 11 cycles was run. In TCRdb, the 5' RACE reads were re-called with MiXCR into one record per CDR3 protein. The sample lists around 1,700,000 distinct CDR3 sequences, 28% occurring once. The specimen sequenced was blood. All receptors derive from a woman aged 30 to 39 in good health.

This clonotype was recorded at least ten times. V and J are TRBV7-6 and TRBJ2-5; 7 bases fit TRBD2. The CDR3 has 15 residues. V was pared by 8 bases and J by 1 base, with 10 bases of the junction left unmatched. From germline, CDR1 is SGHVS and CDR2 FNYEAQ. The CDR3 loop is CASSPGGTVQETQYF. CDR3 nucleotides: TGTGCCAGCTCCCCGGGGGGAACGGTCCAAGAGACCCAGTACTTC.

This clonotype was counted a few times. The chain carries TRBV20-1 and TRBJ2-3; D possibly corresponds to TRBD2 (6 bases). V was pared by 4 bases and J by 6 bases, with 14 bases between. This CDR3 is built from 13 residues. Germline values: CDR1 DFQATT, CDR2 SNEGSKA (reference sequence). The CDR3 reads CSAMGGSEDTQYF. The CDR3 DNA reads TGCAGTGCTATGGGGGGTTCCGAGGATACGCAGTATTTT.

As concerns this clonotype: This could be a read error, since a much larger clone is one nucleotide away. The V and J genes are TRBV6-5 and TRBJ1-2, with D possibly TRBD1 on 6 matching bases. The CDR3 is made up of 14 amino acids. V was cut by 6 bases and J by 7 bases, with 18 bases left in between. The germline V gene encodes CDR1 MNHEY and CDR2 SVGAGI. CDR3 loop: CASRGAGLRSGYTF. CDR3 nucleotides: TGTGCCAGCAGGGGGGCCGGATTACGATCTGGCTACACCTTC.

This clonotype was seen more than once but under ten times. The junction differs from germline at one of its ends, possibly a read error. J is TRBJ2-3 and V is TRBV7-9; D unresolved. The CDR3 totals 14 residues. Germline V gives CDR1 SEHNR, CDR2 FQNEAQ (reference sequence). Here the CDR3 reads CAGSLEQNTDTQYF. The CDR3, as DNA: TGTGCCGGCAGCTTAGAGCAGAACACAGATACGCAGTATTTT. Full variable domain (outside the CDR3, taken from reference TRBV7-9 and TRBJ2-3): DTGVSQNPRHKITKRGQNVTFRCDPISEHNRLYWYRQTLGQGPEFLTYFQNEAQLEKSRLLSDRFSAERPKGSFSTLEIQRTEQGDSAMYLCAGSLEQNTDTQYFGPGTRLTVL.

This clonotype has just a few counts. Relative to the germline gene, one junction end is altered; a read error may explain this. V gene TRBV29-1 combines with J gene TRBJ2-6; D unclear. Germline V CDR1 and CDR2: SQVTM, ANQGSEA. The CDR3 length is 13 residues. The CDR3, as DNA: TGCAGCGTTGAAGTTTCTGAGGCCAACGTCCTGACTTTC. This gives the protein CSVEVSEANVLTF.

This clonotype was observed a handful of times. V and J are TRBV24-1 and TRBJ2-7; 7 positions agree with TRBD1. This CDR3 is 14 amino acids long. V shed 4 bases and J 5 bases; nucleotides not matched to a gene: 7. Germline assignment: CDR1 KGHDR and CDR2 SFDVKD. This chain's CDR3 is CATSEPTGSHEQYF. In DNA, the CDR3 is TGTGCCACCAGTGAACCGACAGGGTCCCACGAGCAGTACTTC.

This clonotype appeared a few times. The V call is TRBV18, the J call TRBJ2-5, with TRBD2 matching 7 bases. Germline lookup yields CDR1 KGHSH and CDR2 LQKENI. The V gene end was trimmed by 5 bases and the J gene end by 0 bases; junction bases not matched to a gene: 6. CDR3 length: 15 residues. The CDR3 DNA reads as TGTGCCAGCTCAGGGTATCGGGAGGACCAAGAGACCCAGTACTTC. Encoded protein: CASSGYREDQETQYF.

This clonotype has at least ten counts. The chain has TRBV12-3 or TRBV12-4 and TRBJ2-7; 7 bases agree with TRBD1. There are 14 residues in the CDR3. V dropped 5 bases and J dropped 6; count of bases not matched to a gene: 10. CDR3 amino acids: CASSPIQGKSEQYF. The CDR3 DNA is TGTGCCAGCAGTCCCATACAGGGGAAGTCCGAGCAGTACTTC.

The chain has TRBV12-3 or TRBV12-4 and TRBJ1-2; 9 bases agree with TRBD1. V shed 6 bases, J shed 4 bases, and the junction held 15 bases outside the gene matches. The length of the CDR3 is 17 residues. CDR3 sequence (DNA): TGTGCCAGCAGGGGTGGGACAGGGCATGGAGCTGGCTATGGCTACACCTTC. This translates into CASRGGTGHGAGYGYTF.

This clonotype was detected ten times or more. This sequence joins TRBV29-1 and TRBJ2-5, with D uncertain. Per germline, CDR1 SQVTM and CDR2 ANQGSEA. V lost 4 bases and J 3 bases, leaving 12 bases between the germline ends. CDR3 size: 13 residues. In DNA, the CDR3 is TGCAGCGTTGGCGGTTTGAAGGAAGAGACCCAGTACTTC. This codes for CSVGGLKEETQYF.

This sequence joins TRBV3-1 and TRBJ2-1; D gene unclear. Germline-derived CDR1 and CDR2 are LGHDT and YNNKEL (reference sequence). The CDR3 consists of 15 residues. V dropped 0 bases and J dropped 5 bases, with 11 bases sitting between them. Here the CDR3 DNA reads TGTGCCAGCAGCCAAGATAGGCTGCAAAACAATGAGCAGTTCTTC. This encodes CASSQDRLQNNEQFF.

V and J are TRBV2 and TRBJ1-3; D gene unclear. With 6 bases removed from V and 1 base from J, the gap between germline ends came to 13 bases. Germline-derived CDR1 and CDR2 are SNHLY and FYNNEI. The CDR3 is 15 residues long. The CDR3: CASRAVGGSGNTIYF. CDR3 coding DNA: TGTGCCAGCAGGGCAGTGGGAGGATCTGGAAACACCATATATTTT.

This clonotype came up a few times. This chain uses TRBV5-1 with TRBJ2-1, with D perhaps matching TRBD1 or TRBD2 (5 bases each). In germline, CDR1 is SGHRS, CDR2 YFSETQ. V was shortened by 4 bases and J by 3 bases, with 11 bases between the two germline ends. The CDR3 loop spans 14 amino acids. CDR3 nucleotides: TGCGCCAGCAGCCCGGGACGGAACTACAATGAGCAGTTCTTC. As protein: CASSPGRNYNEQFF.

The J gene is TRBJ2-5, the V gene TRBV5-1; no definite D call. The CDR3 spans 13 residues. CDR1 and CDR2 (germline): SGHRS, YFSETQ. The V and J ends lost 7 bases and 4 bases respectively, with 14 bases between them. CDR3 loop: CASRRQAVETQYF. For the CDR3, the DNA is TGCGCCAGCCGACGCCAGGCGGTAGAGACCCAGTACTTC.

This chain uses TRBV12-3 or TRBV12-4 with TRBJ2-2; a weak D match, TRBD2 (6 bases). V was shortened by 2 bases and J by 0 bases, with 10 bases between the two germline ends. The CDR3 covers 16 residues. In DNA, the CDR3 is TGTGCCAGCAGTTTATTTGCGGGGACGAACACCGGGGAGCTGTTTTTT. Residues: CASSLFAGTNTGELFF.

There are a few counts of this clonotype. This chain connects TRBV7-2 to TRBJ1-6; D is uncertain. This CDR3 region has 14 residues. Germline V gene sequence: CDR1 SGHTA, CDR2 FQGNSA. V shed 5 bases and J shed 9 bases, with 14 bases lying between them. The DNA for the CDR3 is TGTGCCAGCAGCCGGTGGGAGGGCGGTTCACCCCTCCACTTT. This codes for CASSRWEGGSPLHF. Looking up the rest from reference TRBV7-2 and TRBJ1-6 gives the full variable domain: GAGVSQSPSNKVTEKGKDVELRCDPISGHTALYWYRQSLGQGLEFLIYFQGNSAPDKSGLPSDRFSAERTGGSVSTLTIQRTQQEDSAVYLCASSRWEGGSPLHFGNGTRLTVT.

This clonotype has just a few counts. CDR3 region: CASSSLAGVGEQYF. CDR3 sequence (DNA): TGTGCCAGCAGCTCTCTAGCGGGAGTGGGCGAGCAGTACTTC. The rearrangement joins TRBV7-2 to TRBJ2-4; 10 nucleotides align to TRBD2. The J call is doubtful: the DNA matches TRBJ2-7 better. Germline loops: CDR1 SGHTA, CDR2 FQGNSA. The CDR3 is made up of 14 amino acids.

V gene TRBV6-1 combines with J gene TRBJ1-2; unclear D gene. Per germline, CDR1 MNHNS and CDR2 SASEGT. The CDR3 spans 11 residues. Trimming took off 6 bases at V and 6 bases at J, with 8 bases between the two ends. The CDR3 nucleotides are TGTGCCAGCAGCCAACACGATGGCTACACCTTC. Translated: CASSQHDGYTF.

This chain uses TRBV6-6 with TRBJ2-3; D gene unclear. Trimming shortened V by 6 bases and J by 8 bases, and 15 bases separated the two germline ends. Per germline, CDR1 MNHNY and CDR2 SVGAGI (reference sequence). This CDR3 spans 13 amino acids. This chain's CDR3 is CASRRLEQGTQYF. The CDR3 DNA reads as TGTGCCAGCAGGCGATTGGAGCAAGGTACGCAGTATTTT.

This clonotype was detected many times. The V and J genes are TRBV5-1 and TRBJ1-1; D might be TRBD1 (6 bases). The germline V and J ends were trimmed by 2 bases and 3 bases, with 11 bases remaining between them. The CDR3 length is 14 residues. Germline V CDR1 and CDR2: SGHRS, YFSETQ. CDR3 sequence reads: CASSLQGRDTEAFF. DNA of the CDR3: TGCGCCAGCAGCTTACAGGGTAGGGACACTGAAGCTTTCTTT.

This chain connects TRBV14 to TRBJ2-1, with D perhaps TRBD1 or TRBD2 (6 bases each). The CDR3 contains 15 residues. Germline V gene data show CDR1 as SGHDN and CDR2 as FVKESK. Trimming removed 4 bases at V and 6 bases at J, with 16 bases between. CDR3 loop: CASSPFKGGLNEQFF. CDR3 nucleotide sequence: TGTGCCAGCAGCCCCTTCAAAGGGGGGCTCAATGAGCAGTTCTTC. The complete variable domain, with remaining parts taken from reference TRBV14 and TRBJ2-1, reads EAGVTQFPSHSVIEKGQTVTLRCDPISGHDNLYWYRRVMGKEIKFLLHFVKESKQDESGMPNNRFLAERTGGTYSTLKVQPAELEDSGVYFCASSPFKGGLNEQFFGPGTRLTVL.

This clonotype has more than one count but fewer than ten. The chain uses TRBV6-5 and TRBJ2-1; 9 bases match TRBD1. CDR1 and CDR2 from the germline V gene are MNHEY and SVGAGI. The length of the CDR3 is 14 residues. Trimming took 6 bases from V and 8 from J; bases not matched to a gene: 8. CDR3 protein: CASSRDRAIDEQFF. The DNA for the CDR3 is TGTGCCAGCAGCCGGGACAGGGCCATTGATGAGCAGTTCTTC.

Remarks on this clonotype: A much larger clonotype is one base distant, so this may be a read error. V usage is TRBV10-3 and J usage is TRBJ2-7; D may correspond to TRBD1 or TRBD2 (5 bases each). CDR1 ENHRY and CDR2 SYGVKD come from the germline V gene. The CDR3 sequence is 16 residues long. For the CDR3, the DNA is TGTGCCACCAGTGAGAGGGGCAGCGAGAGCTCCTACGAGCAGTACTTC. This sequence encodes CATSERGSESSYEQYF.

In its sample, this clonotype was seen a few times. The J gene is TRBJ2-3, the V gene TRBV20-1; TRBD2 matches 9 bases. Trimming took 5 bases from V and 1 from J; bases not matched to a gene: 7. This CDR3 is 15 amino acids long. Germline lookup yields CDR1 DFQATT and CDR2 SNEGSKA (reference sequence). CDR3 region: CSAGLTSGRTDTQYF. Written as DNA, the CDR3 is TGCAGTGCTGGACTGACTAGCGGACGCACAGATACGCAGTATTTT.

Remarks on this clonotype: One junction end does not reproduce the germline sequence, and a read error may be involved. J is TRBJ2-7 and V is TRBV5-1, with TRBD1 as a possible D gene (5 bases). This CDR3 has 13 amino acids. CDR1 is SGHRS, CDR2 YFSETQ, per germline. The CDR3 reads CAGSPDSPYEQYF. The CDR3 DNA reads as TGCGCCGGCAGTCCTGACAGCCCCTACGAGCAGTACTTC.

The CDR3: CASSYQATASNEKLFF. The CDR3 nucleotides are TGCGCCAGCAGCTACCAGGCGACAGCCTCTAATGAAAAACTGTTTTTT. The J gene is TRBJ1-4, the V gene TRBV5-1, with D possibly being TRBD1 (5 bases). Trimming stripped 3 bases from V and 3 bases from J, with 15 bases between. The CDR3 covers 16 residues. Germline V gene sequence: CDR1 SGHRS, CDR2 YFSETQ.

This clonotype was seen only a few times. The chain joins TRBV28 to TRBJ2-5; D assignment may be TRBD1 or TRBD2 (5 bases each). CDR3 length equals 15 residues. Trimming removed 5 bases from V and 2 bases from J, with 15 bases in between. Germline V gives CDR1 MDHEN, CDR2 SYDVKM. This CDR3 is CASSQSRGWQETQYF. The CDR3 coding sequence is TGTGCCAGCAGTCAATCCCGGGGCTGGCAAGAGACCCAGTACTTC. Variable domain in full (rest from reference TRBV28 and TRBJ2-5): DVKVTQSSRYLVKRTGEKVFLECVQDMDHENMFWYRQDPGLGLRLIYFSYDVKMKEKGDIPEGYSVSREKKERFSLILESASTNQTSMYLCASSQSRGWQETQYFGPGTRLLVL.

This clonotype was found many times. The chain uses TRBV5-1 and TRBJ2-7, with TRBD1 matching 7 bases. This CDR3 has 14 residues. CDR1 SGHRS and CDR2 YFSETQ come from the germline V gene. V shed 6 bases, J shed 6 bases, and the junction held 12 bases outside the gene matches. This CDR3 reads CASTPNTGVVEQYF. CDR3 coding DNA: TGCGCCAGCACACCGAATACAGGGGTTGTCGAGCAGTACTTC. The whole variable domain, remainder taken from reference TRBV5-1 and TRBJ2-7, is KAGVTQTPRYLIKTRGQQVTLSCSPISGHRSVSWYQQTPGQGLQFLFEYFSETQRNKGNFPGRFSGRQFSNSRSEMNVSTLELGDSALYLCASTPNTGVVEQYFGPGTRLTVT.